Presented here are 18 T cell receptor beta chains from one specimen sequenced in a study of blood T cells in healthy people across ages. A second about 6 to 12 cycle PCR used barcoded and J-beta primers. TCRdb reprocessed the 5' RACE reads via MiXCR and lists one record per CDR3 protein. Here the sample spans some 790,000 distinct CDR3 sequences, less than 35% being singletons. Material: blood. The receptor source for this set is a woman at least 80 years old in good health.

This sequence joins TRBV28 and TRBJ1-6, with no clear D. From germline, CDR1 is MDHEN and CDR2 SYDVKM. V lost 8 bases, J lost 0 bases, and 14 bases lay in between. The CDR3 loop spans 16 amino acids. In DNA form, the CDR3 reads TGTGCCAGCCTCGGACCTAGTAACTCCTATAATTCACCCCTCCACTTT. Its protein product is CASLGPSNSYNSPLHF. The variable domain in full, with the rest retrieved from reference TRBV28 and TRBJ1-6, is DVKVTQSSRYLVKRTGEKVFLECVQDMDHENMFWYRQDPGLGLRLIYFSYDVKMKEKGDIPEGYSVSREKKERFSLILESASTNQTSMYLCASLGPSNSYNSPLHFGNGTRLTVT.

This clonotype has a single count. The CDR3 region has the DNA TGCAGTGCCCCTAGCGGGAGCGACAATGAGCAGTTCTTC. It codes for CSAPSGSDNEQFF. The V call is TRBV20-1, the J call TRBJ2-1; 10 bases are shared with TRBD2. This CDR3 region has 13 residues. Germline V gene lookup returns CDR1 DFQATT and CDR2 SNEGSKA (reference sequence). J lost 5 bases, V lost 6 bases, and 4 bases had no gene match.

This clonotype was observed at least ten times. This chain uses TRBV6-6 with TRBJ2-7; D unclear. The CDR3 sequence is 14 residues long. Per germline, CDR1 MNHNY and CDR2 SVGAGI (reference sequence). Trimming cost V 7 bases and J 3 bases, with 16 bases left between them. The DNA of the CDR3 is TGTGCCAGCACTACCGGAAAGGGAAACTACGAGCAGTACTTC. Its protein product is CASTTGKGNYEQYF.

This clonotype was observed at least ten times. J is TRBJ2-5 and V is TRBV15; no definite D call. V shed 3 bases and J shed 5 bases, with 10 bases lying between them. The CDR3 has 13 amino acids. Germline values: CDR1 LNHNV, CDR2 YYDKDF (reference sequence). The CDR3 DNA reads as TGTGCCACCAGCAGCTATCTAGGGGAGACCCAGTACTTC. This sequence encodes CATSSYLGETQYF.

V is TRBV10-3 and J is TRBJ2-1; weak D call: TRBD1 (6 bases). This CDR3 has 16 residues. Germline lookup yields CDR1 ENHRY and CDR2 SYGVKD. Trimming cost V 6 bases and J 13 bases, with 28 bases left between them. DNA for the CDR3: TGTGCCATCAGGATGAATAACAGGGACCCCCAGGAGACCCAGTTCTTC. Its translation is CAIRMNNRDPQETQFF.

This clonotype has just a few counts. V and J are TRBV11-3 and TRBJ2-5; 7 bases map to TRBD1. CDR1 and CDR2 (germline): SGHNT, YENEEA. With 1 base clipped from V and 1 base from J, the junction kept 6 bases outside the gene matches. There are 16 residues in the CDR3. Written as DNA, the CDR3 is TGTGCCAGCAGCTTAGTGACCAGGGGGACCCAAGAGACCCAGTACTTC. The encoded protein is CASSLVTRGTQETQYF.

This chain links TRBV6-5 with TRBJ2-2; 7 nucleotides line up with TRBD1. Germline CDR1 and CDR2: MNHEY and SVGAGI. The length of the CDR3 is 17 residues. V dropped 0 bases and J dropped 5; count of bases not matched to a gene: 9. In DNA form, the CDR3 reads TGTGCCAGCAGTTACTCGAGGAGACAGGGTGGAACCGGGGAGCTGTTTTTT. It encodes CASSYSRRQGGTGELFF.

The V gene is TRBV18, the J gene TRBJ1-2; 7 bases map to TRBD1. The germline gives CDR1 KGHSH, CDR2 LQKENI. V shed 8 bases and J 2 bases; nucleotides not matched to a gene: 11. The CDR3 is 15 amino acids. CDR3 amino acids: CASPQTGSWNYGYTF. The CDR3 DNA reads as TGTGCCAGCCCACAGACAGGGTCGTGGAACTATGGCTACACCTTC.

This clonotype was detected a few times. The chain joins TRBV20-1 to TRBJ1-2; weak D call: TRBD1 (6 bases). The CDR3 is 13 residues long. V was trimmed by 6 bases and J by 3 bases, leaving 14 bases between them. Germline values: CDR1 DFQATT, CDR2 SNEGSKA (reference sequence). CDR3: CSAEPGADYGYTF. DNA of the CDR3: TGCAGTGCCGAACCGGGGGCGGACTATGGCTACACCTTC.

This clonotype was counted ten times or more. The genes are TRBV6-6 and TRBJ2-5; the match to TRBD1 covers 8 bases. Germline V gene data show CDR1 as MNHNY and CDR2 as SVGAGI (reference sequence). With V trimmed by 4 bases and J by 5 bases, 9 bases remained unmatched. The CDR3 loop spans 15 amino acids. In DNA form, the CDR3 reads TGTGCCAGCAGTTCGGACAGGGCGTCACAGGAGACCCAGTACTTC. Translation: CASSSDRASQETQYF.

The V gene is TRBV20-1, the J gene TRBJ2-5; tentatively, D is TRBD2 (6 bases). Germline V gene data show CDR1 as DFQATT and CDR2 as SNEGSKA (reference sequence). V gave up 5 bases and J gave up 2 bases, with 15 bases separating them. CDR3 length: 14 amino acids. CDR3 nucleotides: TGCAGTGCTGAGGGAGGACGGTCACAAGAGACCCAGTACTTC. Encoded protein: CSAEGGRSQETQYF.

This clonotype was recorded at least ten times. The gene calls are TRBV24-1 and TRBJ2-1; 7 bases line up with TRBD2. CDR1 KGHDR and CDR2 SFDVKD come from the germline V gene. The CDR3 sequence is 16 residues long. The ends lost 3 bases at V and 9 bases at J; junction bases unmatched: 13. CDR3 DNA sequence: TGTGCCACCAGTGATCCTCTACAAGCGGGGCTCGGTGAGCAGTTCTTC. It codes for CATSDPLQAGLGEQFF.

V is TRBV5-1 and J is TRBJ2-4; unclear D gene. TRBJ2-7 explains the end of the DNA better; the J call may be wrong. The CDR3 totals 13 residues. Germline values: CDR1 SGHRS, CDR2 YFSETQ. The CDR3 nucleotides read TGCGCCAGCAGCTTGATACATTCCTACGAGCAGTACTTC. Amino acids: CASSLIHSYEQYF.

In this sample, this clonotype turned up a few times. The chain recombines TRBV10-3 with TRBJ1-1; maybe TRBD1 (5 bases). Trimming took off 4 bases at V and 1 base at J, with 10 bases between the two ends. The CDR3 runs to 14 residues. CDR1 is ENHRY, CDR2 SYGVKD, per germline. CDR3 loop: CAISVRGANTEAFF. CDR3 coding DNA: TGTGCCATCAGTGTTCGAGGGGCGAACACTGAAGCTTTCTTT.

About this clonotype: Given a much more abundant clone one base away, this may be a read error. The chain links TRBV20-1 to TRBJ1-2, with D perhaps matching TRBD1 (6 bases). Germline loops: CDR1 DFQATT, CDR2 SNEGSKA (reference sequence). This CDR3 spans 12 amino acids. V was pared by 5 bases and J by 0 bases, with 7 bases between. The CDR3, as DNA: TGCAGTGCTGGACAGTCTAACTATGGCTACACCTTC. It encodes CSAGQSNYGYTF.

The chain couples TRBV5-5 to TRBJ1-5, with a possible D match to TRBD1 (6 bases). Trimming cost V 4 bases and J 0 bases, with 23 bases left between them. Germline V gives CDR1 SGHKS, CDR2 YYEKEE (reference sequence). The CDR3 has 19 residues. Here the CDR3 DNA reads TGTGCCAGCAGCGGTGATCCGGGACAACTAATTATTAGCAATCAGCCCCAGCATTTT. Encoded protein: CASSGDPGQLIISNQPQHF.

In its sample, this clonotype was seen a few times. The chain combines TRBV4-3 with TRBJ1-6; D remains unclear. The ends were cut back, 0 bases at V and 8 bases at J, with 14 bases in the middle. The CDR3 has 16 amino acids. Germline-derived CDR1 and CDR2 are LGHNA and YSLEER. The CDR3 DNA reads as TGCGCCAGCAGCCAAGATCGGAGTTCCCTTCATTCACCCCTCCACTTT. As protein: CASSQDRSSLHSPLHF.

A word on this clonotype: Given a much more abundant clone one base away, this may be a read error. The CDR3 region is CASSYATGPGMNAEAFF. The DNA for the CDR3 is TGTGCCAGCAGTTACGCCACAGGGCCTGGGATGAACGCTGAAGCTTTCTTT. The chain is built from TRBV6-2 or TRBV6-3 and TRBJ1-1; D might be TRBD1 (6 bases). This CDR3 is built from 17 residues. The germline gives CDR1 MNHEY, CDR2 SVGEGT.